This T cell receptor (beta chain) was sequenced during a study of T cells expressing NK-cell markers. Study summary: Researchers got TCR beta repertoires out of sorted CD3+CD56+NKG2C+, CD3+CD56+NKG2C- and CD3+CD56-NKG2C+ T cells. Seven of the eight sequenced donors were HCMV-seropositive; one was seronegative.

The study, taken as a whole, reports: Clarity on HCMV specificity was lacking for the expanded NKG2C+ T cell clones.

The germline V gene encodes CDR1 SGHTA and CDR2 FQGNSA. This CDR3 is 14 amino acids long. With respect to this clonotype: Its antigen remains unknown.

Libraries used 5'RACE template switching adding universal primer site and UMIs. TCRdb processed the 5' RACE reads again and assigns one entry to each CDR3 protein, with no DNA. In total, the table holds 450,000 to 600,000 distinct CDR3 sequences. The chain joins TRBV7-2 to TRBJ1-6; TCRdb lists TRBD1, though no DNA is available to test this call. This clonotype was sampled from a man aged 18 to 30 in good health. The sequenced material came from blood T cells: a sorted CD56 or NKG2C T cell subset, CD4+ or CD8+ T cells, or bulk PBMC T cells (not recorded which). The CDR3 here is CASSIGQGWSPLHF.